These 13 T cell receptor beta chains originate from one sample sequenced in a study of T cell responses to AZD1222 COVID-19 vaccine. Sequencing was performed with immunoSEQ multiplex PCR; in TCRdb, only in-frame clones are kept and a portion is missing. Among more than 80,000 clones listed, roughly 91% were seen once. The material was peripheral blood, obtained 28 days after the second AZD1222 dose. These receptors were taken from an adult who received the AZD1222 COVID-19 vaccine.

The J gene is TRBJ2-7, the V gene TRBV6-5, with D possibly matching TRBD1 (5 bases). This CDR3 spans 15 amino acids. V shed 0 bases and J shed 4 bases, with 13 bases lying between them. Germline V lookup: CDR1 MNHEY, CDR2 SVGAGI. The CDR3 DNA is TGTGCCAGCAGTTACTCTGTCCAGGGCGGATACGAGCAGTACTTC. Amino acids: CASSYSVQGGYEQYF.

This rearrangement joins TRBV7-2 to TRBJ1-6, with D maybe TRBD1 (5 bases). The length of the CDR3 is 16 residues. The germline V and J ends were trimmed by 1 base and 11 bases, with 18 bases remaining between them. The germline gives CDR1 SGHTA, CDR2 FQGNSA. This CDR3 is CASSLGSRGRVPPLHF. The CDR3 bases are TGTGCCAGCAGCTTAGGGAGTCGGGGCCGCGTCCCACCCCTCCACTTT.

The chain carries TRBV19 and TRBJ1-2; tentative D call: TRBD1 (5 bases). CDR1 and CDR2 (germline): LNHDA, SQIVND (reference sequence). The CDR3 length is 13 residues. V lost 4 bases, J lost 11 bases, and 17 bases lay in between. The CDR3 DNA sequence: TGTGCCAGTAGTACCGTGGGGGAAATGCGATACACCTTC. Encoded protein: CASSTVGEMRYTF.

This chain uses TRBV5-4 with TRBJ1-3; D ambiguous. The V gene lost 0 bases and the J gene lost 4 bases, with 14 bases spanning the gap. The germline gives CDR1 SGHNT, CDR2 YYREEE (reference sequence). There are 16 residues in the CDR3. The CDR3 coding sequence is TGTGCCAGCAGCTTGGGGGCCCCACAATACGGAAACACCATATATTTT. Its protein product is CASSLGAPQYGNTIYF.

V and J are TRBV5-1 and TRBJ2-2; D ambiguous. V was shortened by 0 bases and J by 4 bases, with 7 bases between the two germline ends. CDR3 length: 14 residues. CDR1 SGHRS and CDR2 YFSETQ come from the germline V gene. Here the CDR3 DNA reads TGCGCCAGCAGCTTGGGGCAGGCCACCGGGGAGCTGTTTTTT. Translation gives CASSLGQATGELFF.

The chain has TRBV5-6 and TRBJ2-7; D unclear. CDR1 is SGHDT, CDR2 YYEEEE, per germline. The CDR3 consists of 12 residues. Trimming took 3 bases from V and 5 from J, leaving 9 bases between them. Written as DNA, the CDR3 is TGTGCCAGCAGCTCCCCTCGGAACGAGCAGTACTTC. Its translation is CASSSPRNEQYF.

The chain combines TRBV6-2 or TRBV6-3 with TRBJ1-1; D not resolved. Between the trimmed V and J ends, which lost 4 bases and 5 bases, there was a span of 11 bases. This CDR3 is 13 amino acids long. Germline loops: CDR1 MNHEY, CDR2 SVGEGT. The DNA of the CDR3 is TGTGCCAGCAGTTGGAAGGGAGGGACTGAAGCTTTCTTT. Protein: CASSWKGGTEAFF.

This clone turned up a few times. This chain uses TRBV6-1 with TRBJ2-1, with D possibly called TRBD1 or TRBD2 (5 bases each). The length of the CDR3 is 18 residues. Trimming left V 4 bases short and J 9 bases short, with 28 bases between. Germline loops: CDR1 MNHNS, CDR2 SASEGT. The CDR3 sequence is CASSAPAGSVGEWGEQFF. For the CDR3, the DNA is TGTGCCAGCAGTGCCCCCGCAGGGTCGGTGGGGGAATGGGGTGAGCAGTTCTTC.

This chain links TRBV7-2 with TRBJ2-1, with TRBD1 matching 8 bases. Germline trimming cut 10 bases from V and 5 bases from J; bases unmatched to any gene: 13. The CDR3 contains 15 residues. Per germline, CDR1 SGHTA and CDR2 FQGNSA. The CDR3, as DNA: TGTGCCACCGAGCCCCTGACAGGGGTCAACAATGAGCAGTTCTTC. Protein: CATEPLTGVNNEQFF.

The CDR3 nucleotides read TGTGCCAGCAGCCTGACCGGGACAGGGGAGGCTGAAGCTTTCTTT. Protein: CASSLTGTGEAEAFF. This chain uses TRBV16 with TRBJ1-1, with 10 nucleotides matching TRBD1. The CDR3 spans 15 residues. Germline V gene lookup returns CDR1 KGHSY and CDR2 FQNENV. The V segment lost 4 bases and the J segment 6 bases; nucleotides outside the gene matches: 8.

The chain links TRBV5-4 to TRBJ2-5; D is perhaps TRBD2 (6 bases). Looked up from germline, CDR1 is SGHNT and CDR2 is YYREEE (reference sequence). Trimming took 4 bases from V and 1 from J, leaving 11 bases between them. The CDR3 is 14 amino acids. The CDR3: CASSPWDFQETQYF. The DNA of the CDR3 is TGTGCCAGCAGCCCCTGGGACTTCCAAGAGACCCAGTACTTC. The entire variable domain, with the rest obtained from reference TRBV5-4 and TRBJ2-5, is as follows: ETGVTQSPTHLIKTRGQQVTLRCSSQSGHNTVSWYQQALGQGPQFIFQYYREEENGRGNFPPRFSGLQFPNYSSELNVNALELDDSALYLCASSPWDFQETQYFGPGTRLLVL.

The chain recombines TRBV11-3 with TRBJ2-1; 8 bases are a match to TRBD1. CDR1 is SGHNT and CDR2 is YENEEA in the germline V gene. The V gene end was trimmed by 1 base and the J gene end by 4 bases; junction bases not matched to a gene: 3. The CDR3 has 15 amino acids. CDR3 DNA: TGTGCCAGCAGCTTAGGACAGGGGTCTTACAATGAGCAGTTCTTC. As protein: CASSLGQGSYNEQFF. Looking up the rest from reference TRBV11-3 and TRBJ2-1 gives the full variable domain: EAGVVQSPRYKIIEKKQPVAFWCNPISGHNTLYWYLQNLGQGPELLIRYENEEAVDDSQLPKDRFSAERLKGVDSTLKIQPAELGDSAVYLCASSLGQGSYNEQFFGPGTRLTVL.

The chain links TRBV9 to TRBJ1-2; 8 positions match TRBD1. Trimming took 7 bases from V and 7 from J; bases not matched to a gene: 12. CDR1 and CDR2 (germline): SGDLS, YYNGEE. The CDR3 extends over 14 amino acids. Written as DNA, the CDR3 is TGTGCCAGCGTACCTAAACAGGGGGAACGTGGCTACACCTTC. Protein sequence: CASVPKQGERGYTF. The complete variable domain, with remaining parts taken from reference TRBV9 and TRBJ1-2, reads DSGVTQTPKHLITATGQRVTLRCSPRSGDLSVYWYQQSLDQGLQFLIQYYNGEERAKGNILERFSAQQFPDLHSELNLSSLELGDSALYFCASVPKQGERGYTFGSGTRLTVV.